These T cell receptor beta chains were read from a single sample in a study of early T cells in non-severe SARS-CoV-2 infection. Via MiXCR, TCRdb re-called the 5' RACE reads, giving one row per CDR3 protein. The sample records 80,000 or so distinct CDR3 sequences, roughly 5.7% being singletons. The sample comprised whole blood. These receptors were collected from an adult who was a healthcare worker with PCR-confirmed SARS-CoV-2 infection or an uninfected control (not recorded which). CDR3s include the opening cysteine and the closing phenylalanine or tryptophan. The D gene is left open where the match is weak. The listing skips clone size in some rows; elsewhere it reads once, few, many or a size class.

v_gene	abundance	len	j_gene	d_gene	CDR3aa	CDR3nt
TRBV29-1	-	12	TRBJ2-1	TRBD2	CSGGGVGTEQFF	TGCAGCGGGGGGGGAGTAGGGACTGAGCAGTTCTTC
TRBV6-4	many	13	TRBJ2-5	-	CASSIAEKETQYF	TGTGCCAGCAGCATAGCGGAGAAAGAGACCCAGTACTTC
TRBV12-3/TRBV12-4	many	17	TRBJ2-1	TRBD2	CASSLAKGLAVYNEQFF	TGTGCCAGCAGTCTTGCGAAGGGACTAGCGGTATACAATGAGCAGTTCTTC
TRBV7-2	few	13	TRBJ1-1	-	CASSLKLPPEAFF	TGTGCCAGCAGCCTAAAATTGCCGCCCGAAGCTTTCTTT
TRBV20-1	many	10	TRBJ2-1	-	CSARYNEQFF	TGCAGTGCTAGGTACAATGAGCAGTTCTTC
TRBV18	few	12	TRBJ2-1	-	CASSPPLAEQFF	TGTGCCAGCTCACCACCACTAGCTGAGCAGTTCTTC
TRBV25-1	large	14	TRBJ2-1	TRBD2	CASNPPSGGNEQFF	TGTGCCAGCAACCCTCCGTCGGGAGGCAATGAGCAGTTCTTC
TRBV7-2	many	14	TRBJ1-4	TRBD1	CASSQGQGAEKLFF	TGTGCCAGCAGCCAGGGACAGGGAGCTGAAAAACTGTTTTTT
TRBV21-1	-	15	TRBJ2-1	-	CASSNLTGADREQFF	TGTGCCAGCAGCAATTTGACAGGGGCTGACAGGGAGCAGTTCTTC
TRBV5-1	-	15	TRBJ1-3	-	CASSLGQGPGNTIYF	TGCGCCAGCAGCTTGGGTCAGGGACCCGGAAACACCATATATTTT
TRBV6-5	few	16	TRBJ2-7	-	CASSYGRQQVRYEQYF	TGTGCCAGCAGTTATGGTCGACAGCAAGTTAGGTACGAGCAGTACTTC
TRBV3-1	many	16	TRBJ1-2	-	CASSQGISGSNYGYTF	TGTGCCAGCAGCCAAGGAATTTCGGGCAGTAACTATGGCTACACCTTC
TRBV6-4	many	16	TRBJ2-3	TRBD2	CASSRVAGGPTDTQYF	TGTGCCAGCAGCCGCGTAGCGGGGGGGCCGACAGATACGCAGTATTTT
TRBV4-3	-	15	TRBJ2-2	-	CASSQTGGNTGELFF	TGCGCCAGCAGCCAAACTGGGGGGAACACCGGGGAGCTGTTTTTT
TRBV12-3/TRBV12-4	many	13	TRBJ1-2	-	CASSNHNQGGYTF	TGTGCCAGCAGTAACCACAACCAAGGGGGCTACACCTTC
TRBV11-2	-	15	TRBJ1-1	-	CASSLTWAMNTEAFF	TGTGCCAGCAGCCTTACTTGGGCGATGAACACTGAAGCTTTCTTT
TRBV18	many	14	TRBJ2-7	-	CASSPLGGPYEQYF	TGTGCCAGCTCACCACTAGGGGGACCCTACGAGCAGTACTTC
TRBV4-2	many	12	TRBJ1-1	-	CASSQGGSEAFF	TGTGCCAGCAGCCAAGGGGGGAGTGAAGCTTTCTTT
TRBV6-2/TRBV6-3	many	15	TRBJ1-5	TRBD1	CASTDRGAANQPQHF	TGTGCCAGCACCGACAGGGGTGCGGCCAATCAGCCCCAGCATTTT
TRBV29-1	-	11	TRBJ2-1	-	CSVDTYNEQFF	TGCAGCGTTGACACGTACAATGAGCAGTTCTTC
TRBV11-2	-	16	TRBJ2-7	TRBD2	CASSRGLAGLSYEQYF	TGTGCCAGCAGCCGCGGACTAGCGGGCCTCTCCTACGAGCAGTACTTC
TRBV11-1	few	14	TRBJ2-7	-	CASSLADKFYEQYF	TGTGCCAGCAGCTTAGCTGACAAGTTTTACGAGCAGTACTTC
TRBV7-6	many	16	TRBJ2-1	TRBD1	CASSGRTGGVRDEQFF	TGTGCCAGCAGCGGGCGGACAGGGGGCGTCAGAGATGAGCAGTTCTTC
TRBV24-1	-	16	TRBJ2-3	-	CATSDRQAPFTDTQYF	TGTGCCACCAGTGATCGACAGGCCCCGTTCACAGATACGCAGTATTTT
TRBV18	few	17	TRBJ2-1	TRBD2	CASSPLGLAGVTYEQFF	TGTGCCAGCTCACCATTAGGACTAGCGGGAGTGACGTATGAGCAGTTCTTC
TRBV19	many	15	TRBJ1-2	-	CASSRPGGPNYGYTF	TGTGCCAGTAGCCGCCCGGGGGGCCCGAACTATGGCTACACCTTC
TRBV3-1	-	15	TRBJ2-3	TRBD2	CASSQSRGDTDTQYF	TGTGCCAGCAGCCAATCGCGGGGGGACACAGATACGCAGTATTTT
TRBV3-1	many	14	TRBJ1-1	-	CASSQESENTEAFF	TGTGCCAGCAGCCAAGAGTCGGAGAACACTGAAGCTTTCTTT
TRBV5-1	-	14	TRBJ2-7	-	CASSLDRGPYEQYF	TGCGCCAGCAGCTTGGATCGGGGCCCCTACGAGCAGTACTTC
TRBV7-9	-	15	TRBJ2-3	-	CASSLRTGSTDTQYF	TGTGCCAGCAGCCTCCGAACCGGGAGCACAGATACGCAGTATTTT
TRBV6-2/TRBV6-3	few	12	TRBJ2-4	-	CASSYRSGIQYF	TGTGCCAGCAGTTACAGAAGTGGCATTCAGTACTTC
TRBV18	many	15	TRBJ2-1	-	CASSPAKGDYNEQFF	TGTGCCAGCTCACCTGCTAAGGGGGACTACAATGAGCAGTTCTTC
TRBV4-2	few	14	TRBJ1-1	-	CASSQDFWSTEAFF	TGTGCCAGCAGCCAAGATTTTTGGAGCACTGAAGCTTTCTTT
TRBV6-2/TRBV6-3	-	13	TRBJ1-1	-	CASSYSMNTEAFF	TGTGCCAGCAGTTACTCAATGAACACTGAAGCTTTCTTT
TRBV6-6	many	15	TRBJ1-3	-	CASSYGHHSGNTIYF	TGTGCCAGCAGTTACGGGCACCACTCTGGAAACACCATATATTTT
TRBV9	-	14	TRBJ1-1	TRBD1	CASSLRQGDTEAFF	TGTGCCAGCAGCCTGCGACAGGGGGACACTGAAGCTTTCTTT
TRBV2	-	15	TRBJ2-2	TRBD1	CASSVGQVNTGELFF	TGTGCCAGCAGTGTGGGACAGGTGAACACCGGGGAGCTGTTTTTT
TRBV7-8	many	19	TRBJ1-5	-	CASSLEEPWALYSNQPQHF	TGTGCCAGCAGCTTAGAAGAGCCTTGGGCGCTCTATAGCAATCAGCCCCAGCATTTT
TRBV7-9	-	12	TRBJ2-3	-	CASSLPGHTQYF	TGTGCCAGCAGCTTACCGGGTCATACGCAGTATTTT
TRBV4-2	many	16	TRBJ1-5	TRBD1	CASSQETGWGNQPQHF	TGTGCCAGCAGCCAAGAGACAGGGTGGGGCAATCAGCCCCAGCATTTT
TRBV5-6	few	12	TRBJ2-1	-	CASSFLEAEQFF	TGTGCCAGCAGCTTCCTGGAGGCTGAGCAGTTCTTC
TRBV7-2	many	17	TRBJ2-2	TRBD2	CASSSQLAGGPDGELFF	TGTGCCAGCAGCTCCCAACTAGCGGGAGGGCCGGACGGGGAGCTGTTTTTT
TRBV10-3	-	13	TRBJ2-2	TRBD1	CAIGTAVTGELFF	TGTGCCATCGGGACAGCGGTCACCGGGGAGCTGTTTTTT
TRBV28	many	14	TRBJ1-2	-	CASSSEPKPYGYTF	TGTGCCAGCAGCAGCGAACCGAAACCCTATGGCTACACCTTC
TRBV21-1	few	16	TRBJ2-3	-	CASSKAGEALTDTQYF	TGTGCCAGCAGCAAAGCGGGGGAGGCCCTCACAGATACGCAGTATTTT